One and the same sample provided the 5 T cell receptor beta chains below, sequenced in a study of early T cells in non-severe SARS-CoV-2 infection. TCRdb redid the calling of the 5' RACE reads with MiXCR, one entry per CDR3 protein. Found here are under 70,000 distinct CDR3 sequences, around 10% of them singletons; the top ten hold about 3.8%. The specimen was whole blood. The origin of the receptors is an adult who was a healthcare worker with PCR-confirmed SARS-CoV-2 infection or an uninfected control (not recorded which).

This clonotype was observed once. The genes are TRBV6-5 and TRBJ2-4; D could derive from TRBD1 or TRBD2 (5 bases each). V dropped 5 bases and J dropped 10 bases, with 15 bases sitting between them. The germline V gene has CDR1 MNHEY and CDR2 SVGAGI. The CDR3 is 13 amino acids. The CDR3 protein is CASSRGAQGIQYF. In DNA form, the CDR3 reads TGTGCCAGCAGTCGAGGGGCCCAGGGAATTCAGTACTTC.

The table lists this clonotype with a few counts. The V call is TRBV27, the J call TRBJ2-1, with TRBD1 identical over 7 bases. CDR1 and CDR2 from the germline V gene are MNHEY and SMNVEV (reference sequence). Unmatched junction bases numbered 8, after V lost 8 bases and J lost 4 bases. This CDR3 comprises 14 residues. CDR3 protein: CASAWDRKYNEQFF. CDR3 coding DNA: TGTGCCAGCGCCTGGGACAGAAAATACAATGAGCAGTTCTTC.

This clonotype was counted at least ten times. V usage is TRBV7-9 and J usage is TRBJ2-6, with 8 bases matching TRBD1. The CDR3 totals 19 residues. The V gene end was trimmed by 2 bases and the J gene end by 0 bases; junction bases not matched to a gene: 9. Looked up from germline, CDR1 is SEHNR and CDR2 is FQNEAQ (reference sequence). CDR3 in amino acids: CASSLRAGGESSGANVLTF. Here the CDR3 DNA reads TGTGCCAGCAGCTTAAGGGCAGGGGGCGAAAGCTCTGGGGCCAACGTCCTGACTTTC.

The chain employs TRBV6-1 and TRBJ1-1; D uncertain. The V end was cut by 8 bases, the J end by 5 bases, with 9 bases between. This CDR3 has 11 amino acids. Per the germline V gene, CDR1 is MNHNS and CDR2 is SASEGT. CDR3 sequence: CASSGVTEAFF. The CDR3 DNA reads TGTGCCAGCTCCGGGGTGACTGAAGCTTTCTTT.

In its sample, this clonotype was seen a few times. This chain connects TRBV6-2 or TRBV6-3 to TRBJ2-3; 11 bases align to TRBD2. The CDR3 runs 15 residues. The germline gives CDR1 MNHEY, CDR2 SVGEGT. Trimming at V came to 4 bases and at J to 4 bases, leaving 4 bases not matched to a gene. CDR3 DNA sequence: TGTGCCAGCAGTTCCCTAGCGGGGGGATCAGATACGCAGTATTTT. It is translated as CASSSLAGGSDTQYF.